The 15 T cell receptor beta chains listed next were all sequenced from one sample in a study of tumor and adjacent non-tumor tissue in lung cancer. The library came from three nested PCR rounds adapted from ARM-PCR protocols. MiXCR, run by TCRdb on the multiplex PCR reads, gives a single entry per CDR3 protein. Here the sample spans approximately 110,000 distinct CDR3 sequences, more than 60% being singletons. RNA was extracted from bulk tissue without any cell sorting. The sequenced sample was lung tumor tissue. These receptors were obtained from a woman aged 55-69 years with non-small cell lung cancer.

This clonotype was detected only once. Given the absence of the conserved phenylalanine or tryptophan at the CDR3 end, a read error is likely. The chain recombines TRBV29-1 with TRBJ1-1, with D perhaps TRBD1 (5 bases). Looked up from germline, CDR1 is SQVTM and CDR2 is ANQGSEA. This CDR3 spans 11 amino acids. This chain's CDR3 is CGGREGTEAFS. The CDR3 region has the DNA TGCGGGGGTCGCGAGGGGACTGAAGCTTTCTCT.

As concerns this clonotype: Being one base from a much bigger clone, this may be a read error. This sequence joins TRBV6-2 or TRBV6-3 and TRBJ2-3, with D possibly being TRBD1 (7 bases). V lost 5 bases to trimming and J lost 2 bases, with 20 bases between them. The CDR3 runs 17 residues. Germline V gene sequence: CDR1 MNHEY, CDR2 SVGEGT. This CDR3 reads CASSRGRHGGNTDTQYF. CDR3 nucleotide sequence: TGTGCCAGCAGTAGGGGGCGCCACGGGGGCAACACAGATACGCAGTATTTT.

As for this clonotype: Likely a read error: the CDR3 ends without its conserved phenylalanine or tryptophan. This chain links TRBV11-3 with TRBJ2-3; no clear D gene. This CDR3 comprises 13 residues. CDR1 SGHNT and CDR2 YENEEA come from the germline V gene. V was pared by 10 bases and J by 6 bases, with 17 bases between. The CDR3 spells CANRKSQGDTQYL. CDR3 bases: TGTGCCAACCGAAAGAGCCAAGGTGATACGCAGTATTTA.

This clonotype has more than one count but fewer than ten. A read error may explain this, as a much larger clone is one base away. This chain joins TRBV6-5 and TRBJ1-6; D may be TRBD1 (6 bases). The CDR3 sequence is 13 residues long. Germline V gives CDR1 MNHEY, CDR2 SVGAGI. V gave up 5 bases and J gave up 11 bases, with 13 bases separating them. CDR3 in amino acids: CASSTGSGTPLHF. CDR3 in DNA: TGTGCCAGCAGTACAGGGTCCGGGACACCCCTCCACTTT.

As concerns this clonotype: An end of the junction differs from the germline gene, which may be a read error. V and J are TRBV6-5 and TRBJ1-6; TRBD1 is a possible D gene (6 bases). The germline CDR1 and CDR2 sequences are MNHEY and SVGAGI. This CDR3 comprises 13 residues. The DNA of the CDR3 is TGTCCCAGCAGTACAGGGTCCGGGCCACCCCTCCACTTT. This gives the protein CPSSTGSGPPLHF.

The chain links TRBV11-1 to TRBJ1-1; D ambiguous. In germline, CDR1 is SGHAT, CDR2 FQDESV (reference sequence). V lost 2 bases and J lost 0, with 7 bases in between. This CDR3 contains 14 residues. CDR3 sequence: CASSLQVLNTEAFF. The CDR3 bases are TGTGCCAGCAGCTTACAGGTCCTGAACACTGAAGCTTTCTTT.

Concerning this clonotype itself: No conserved phenylalanine or tryptophan is present at the end of the CDR3, so a read error is the likely explanation. The DNA is left out, because the CDR3 cannot be placed on it with certainty; the CDR3 is given as TCRdb lists it. The chain is built from TRBV29-1 and TRBJ2-1. The CDR3 has 11 residues if both end residues are counted. CDR1 and CDR2 (germline): SQVTM, ANQGSEA. CDR3 region: CSVVVMGQMFL.

The table lists this clonotype with many counts. The junction and the germline gene differ at one end; a read error may be behind it. The chain carries TRBV6-6 and TRBJ1-1; D gene uncertain. Germline assignment: CDR1 MNHNY and CDR2 SVGAGI (reference sequence). The CDR3 totals 9 residues. The CDR3 DNA is TGTGCCAGCAGTTACGGGTCCTACTTT. Protein sequence: CASSYGSYF.

A remark on this clonotype: A much larger clone is a single base away; this may be a read error. V is TRBV6-5 and J is TRBJ1-2, with a tentative D call TRBD1 (5 bases). V dropped 8 bases and J dropped 7 bases, with 26 bases sitting between them. Germline V lookup: CDR1 MNHEY, CDR2 SVGAGI. CDR3 length: 16 amino acids. The CDR3 nucleotides are TGTGCCAGCCTTCCAAAGTGGGGGGTAACGTATTGTGGCTACACCTTC. Its protein product is CASLPKWGVTYCGYTF.

The chain combines TRBV11-2 with TRBJ2-7, with TRBD1 matching 8 bases. The CDR3 runs to 13 residues. Germline assignment: CDR1 SGHAT and CDR2 FQNNGV. Trimming removed 7 bases from V and 5 bases from J; junction bases left unmatched: 7. In DNA, the CDR3 is TGTGCCAGCAACTTTGCAGGGGGCAACGAGCAGTACTTC. Its protein is CASNFAGGNEQYF.

V gene TRBV12-5 combines with J gene TRBJ2-3; D call uncertain. The J call may be incorrect, as the DNA end agrees better with TRBJ1-5. This CDR3 contains 14 residues. Per the germline V gene, CDR1 is LGHNT and CDR2 is FRNRAP. DNA for the CDR3: TGTGCTAGTGGTTTGGGCACCCAATTGAATACGCAGCATTTT. This translates into CASGLGTQLNTQHF.

The CDR3 DNA reads as TGTGCTATCAGCTCCGAGGGTTTTCAGCCCCAGCATTTT. The encoded protein is CAISSEGFQPQHF. J is TRBJ1-5 and V is TRBV11-2; D is undetermined. The CDR3 has 13 amino acids. The germline V gene has CDR1 SGHAT and CDR2 FQNNGV.

As regards this clonotype: It may be a read error: a sequence one base away is much more abundant. The CDR3 nucleotides read TGTGCCAGCATTCCCTCGCGTGTCGGGGAGCTGTTTTTT. Its translation: CASIPSRVGELFF. The chain employs TRBV12-3 or TRBV12-4 and TRBJ2-2; D gene unclear. V shed 7 bases and J shed 7 bases, with 13 bases lying between them. The CDR3 has 13 residues.

Of note for this clonotype: A much bigger clone sits one base away, suggesting this may be a read error. The chain combines TRBV6-2 or TRBV6-3 with TRBJ1-6, with D tentatively TRBD1 (5 bases). The V gene lost 6 bases and the J gene lost 11 bases, with 20 bases spanning the gap. CDR3 length: 15 residues. CDR1 is MNHEY and CDR2 is SVGEGT in the germline V gene. Here the CDR3 DNA reads TGTGCCAGCAGACGCCCAACTGAAGAAGGGGCACCCCTCCACTTT. It translates to CASRRPTEEGAPLHF.

This clonotype has more than one count but fewer than ten. This chain connects TRBV5-1 to TRBJ2-7; the D is unclear. Trimming cost V 0 bases and J 2 bases, with 12 bases left between them. This CDR3 contains 15 residues. Germline CDR1 SGHRS, CDR2 YFSETQ. CDR3 sequence: CASSLDDSTPYEQYF. The CDR3 DNA reads as TGCGCCAGCAGCTTGGACGATAGCACTCCCTACGAGCAGTACTTC.